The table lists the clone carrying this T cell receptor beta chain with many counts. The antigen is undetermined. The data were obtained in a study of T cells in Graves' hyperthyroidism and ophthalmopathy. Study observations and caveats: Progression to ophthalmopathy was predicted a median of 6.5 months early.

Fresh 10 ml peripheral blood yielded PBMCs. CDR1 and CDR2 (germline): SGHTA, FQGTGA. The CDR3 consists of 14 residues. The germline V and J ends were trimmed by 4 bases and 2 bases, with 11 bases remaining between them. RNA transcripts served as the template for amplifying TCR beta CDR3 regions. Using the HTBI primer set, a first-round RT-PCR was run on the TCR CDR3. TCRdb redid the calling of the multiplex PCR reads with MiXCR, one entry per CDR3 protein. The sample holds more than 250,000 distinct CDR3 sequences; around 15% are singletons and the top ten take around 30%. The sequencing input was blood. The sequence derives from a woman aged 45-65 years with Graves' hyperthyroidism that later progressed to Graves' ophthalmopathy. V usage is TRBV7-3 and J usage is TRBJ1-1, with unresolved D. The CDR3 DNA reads TGTGCCAGCAGCTCAGGACCTGTAAACACTGAAGCTTTCTTT. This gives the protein CASSSGPVNTEAFF.